Shown below are 19 T cell receptor beta chains from a single sample sequenced in a study of blood T cell repertoires in COVID-19. The repertoire was sequenced with immunoSEQ multiplex PCR; TCRdb's copy has only in-frame clones and lacks some. The sample lists around 170,000 clones; about nine tenths were seen once. The sample was PBMCs or T cells enriched from blood (not recorded which). The receptor source for this set is a woman between 18 and 30 years old who had recovered from COVID-19.

This clone has only one observation. The rearrangement links TRBV29-1 to TRBJ2-2; tentative D call: TRBD1 (6 bases). The CDR3 runs 12 residues. The V gene's germline CDR1 is SQVTM and CDR2 ANQGSEA. V was trimmed by 4 bases and J by 7 bases, leaving 10 bases between them. The CDR3 loop is CSVGTVGGELFF. For the CDR3, the DNA is TGCAGCGTTGGGACAGTGGGCGGGGAGCTGTTTTTT.

The J gene is TRBJ1-3, the V gene TRBV7-9, with unresolved D. The germline V gene encodes CDR1 SEHNR and CDR2 FQNEAQ (reference sequence). This CDR3 has 14 amino acids. Trimming took 5 bases from V and 3 from J, leaving 11 bases between them. CDR3 DNA: TGTGCCAGCAGCCAAGTCCGGGATGGAAACACCATATATTTT. Translating it yields CASSQVRDGNTIYF.

This clone has just a few counts. The chain employs TRBV4-1 and TRBJ2-7; unclear D gene. CDR1 is MGHRA and CDR2 is YSYEKL in the germline V gene. The CDR3 is 15 residues long. The ends were cut back, 1 base at V and 3 bases at J, with 13 bases in the middle. CDR3 DNA: TGCGCCAGCAGCCAAGTAGCCCTGAGAAACTACGAGCAGTACTTC. This codes for CASSQVALRNYEQYF.

The chain's CDR3 is CASSQLTTSGRVYEQYF. In nucleotides, the CDR3 is TGCGCCAGCAGCCAACTCACGACTAGCGGGAGGGTCTACGAGCAGTACTTC. The V and J genes are TRBV4-1 and TRBJ2-7; 14 bases align to TRBD2. V was pared by 2 bases and J by 3 bases, with 6 bases of the junction left unmatched. Germline V gene data show CDR1 as MGHRA and CDR2 as YSYEKL. The CDR3 totals 17 residues.

CDR3: CASSRYRVGNQPQHF. The CDR3, as DNA: TGTGCCAGCAGCCGTTACAGGGTTGGCAATCAGCCCCAGCATTTT. The rearrangement joins TRBV28 to TRBJ1-5; tentatively, D is TRBD1 (6 bases). The CDR3 runs 15 residues. Germline CDR1 and CDR2: MDHEN and SYDVKM. Trimming stripped 6 bases from V and 2 bases from J, with 14 bases between.

The V and J genes are TRBV4-2 and TRBJ1-1; D is perhaps TRBD1 (6 bases). Trimming removed 0 bases from V and 5 bases from J, with 16 bases in between. This CDR3 is built from 16 residues. Germline values: CDR1 LGHNA, CDR2 YNFKEQ. The CDR3 DNA follows: TGTGCCAGCAGCCAAGATTCGGGCGGGGGGCAAACTGAAGCTTTCTTT. Translation gives CASSQDSGGGQTEAFF.

The V and J genes are TRBV5-1 and TRBJ2-2; possibly TRBD1 for D (6 bases). Germline assignment: CDR1 SGHRS and CDR2 YFSETQ. The CDR3 is made up of 15 amino acids. V was clipped by 0 bases and J by 3 bases, with 9 bases between them. The chain's CDR3 is CASSLGGQHTGELFF. CDR3 nucleotides: TGCGCCAGCAGCTTGGGTGGACAGCACACCGGGGAGCTGTTTTTT.

The chain joins TRBV11-1 to TRBJ2-3, with 7 bases identical to TRBD1. This CDR3 is built from 15 residues. J lost 1 base, V lost 5 bases, and 6 bases had no gene match. Germline lookup yields CDR1 SGHAT and CDR2 FQDESV (reference sequence). DNA for the CDR3: TGTGCCAGCAGCATACCCGGGACAGGCACAGATACGCAGTATTTT. This encodes CASSIPGTGTDTQYF.

The chain carries TRBV11-2 and TRBJ2-7; 7 bases fit TRBD2. Germline trimming cut 0 bases from V and 7 bases from J; bases unmatched to any gene: 9. The germline V gene encodes CDR1 SGHAT and CDR2 FQNNGV. The CDR3 sequence is 15 residues long. CDR3: CASSLDPSGVGEQYF. The CDR3 nucleotides read TGTGCCAGCAGCTTAGATCCTAGCGGTGTAGGGGAGCAGTACTTC. The full variable domain, in which reference TRBV11-2 and TRBJ2-7 provide the parts outside the CDR3, is EAGVAQSPRYKIIEKRQSVAFWCNPISGHATLYWYQQILGQGPKLLIQFQNNGVVDDSQLPKDRFSAERLKGVDSTLKIQPAKLEDSAVYLCASSLDPSGVGEQYFGPGTRLTVT.

This chain joins TRBV5-1 and TRBJ2-2; TRBD1 is a possible D gene (7 bases). V gave up 0 bases and J gave up 6 bases, with 12 bases separating them. CDR3 length equals 15 residues. Germline V lookup: CDR1 SGHRS, CDR2 YFSETQ. The CDR3 protein is CASSLVRGVPGELFF. The CDR3 DNA reads TGCGCCAGCAGCTTGGTCAGGGGGGTGCCCGGGGAGCTGTTTTTT.

The chain links TRBV2 to TRBJ2-5, with 7 bases that match TRBD1. CDR3 length equals 15 residues. CDR1 is SNHLY and CDR2 is FYNNEI in the germline V gene. V trimming: 4 bases; J trimming: 5 bases; junction bases outside the gene matches: 10. DNA for the CDR3: TGTGCCAGCAGTGGATTACAGGGGTCCCGGGAGACCCAGTACTTC. Translation gives CASSGLQGSRETQYF. The full variable domain, its missing parts supplied by reference TRBV2 and TRBJ2-5, is EPEVTQTPSHQVTQMGQEVILRCVPISNHLYFYWYRQILGQKVEFLVSFYNNEISEKSEIFDDQFSVERPDGSNFTLKIRSTKLEDSAMYFCASSGLQGSRETQYFGPGTRLLVL.

The chain joins TRBV9 to TRBJ1-1, with a tentative D call TRBD1 (6 bases). V was trimmed by 0 bases and J by 1 base, leaving 10 bases between them. Looked up from germline, CDR1 is SGDLS and CDR2 is YYNGEE. This CDR3 contains 15 residues. The CDR3, as DNA: TGTGCCAGCAGCGTAGTGGCAGGGGAGAACACTGAAGCTTTCTTT. This encodes CASSVVAGENTEAFF.

This chain links TRBV6-5 with TRBJ2-7; 7 nucleotides agree with TRBD1. J lost 1 base, V lost 6 bases, and 3 bases had no gene match. This CDR3 has 13 amino acids. CDR1 is MNHEY, CDR2 SVGAGI, per germline. CDR3 coding DNA: TGTGCCAGCAGAGGGACAGCTTCCTACGAGCAGTACTTC. Protein: CASRGTASYEQYF.

The chain combines TRBV28 with TRBJ1-4, with 7 positions matching TRBD1. CDR1 MDHEN and CDR2 SYDVKM come from the germline V gene. The V segment lost 4 bases and the J segment 5 bases; nucleotides outside the gene matches: 4. The CDR3 extends over 14 amino acids. The CDR3 sequence: CASSWGQPNEKLFF. The CDR3 bases are TGTGCCAGCAGTTGGGGACAGCCAAATGAAAAACTGTTTTTT.

J is TRBJ2-1 and V is TRBV10-1, with D possibly matching TRBD2 (6 bases). The CDR3 extends over 15 amino acids. Germline CDR1 reads WNHNN; CDR2 reads SYGVQD (reference sequence). The ends were cut back, 5 bases at V and 7 bases at J, with 18 bases in the middle. CDR3 nucleotides: TGCGCCAGCAGTTCAGGCAGATGGGGGGAAAATGAGCAGTTCTTC. Translation gives CASSSGRWGENEQFF.

This clone has a single count. The V gene is TRBV7-2, the J gene TRBJ1-2; a weak D match, TRBD1 (6 bases). Germline values: CDR1 SGHTA, CDR2 FQGNSA. Deletions cut 5 bases from V and 8 bases from J, with 15 bases between. The CDR3 sequence is 13 residues long. As DNA, the CDR3 is TGTGCCAGCAGCCGTGCGACAGGAGAAGGCTACACCTTC. This codes for CASSRATGEGYTF.

This clone was seen just once. J is TRBJ2-1 and V is TRBV2; 7 bases line up with TRBD2. The J segment lost 6 bases and the V segment lost 4 bases, leaving 12 bases of the junction unmatched. Germline-derived CDR1 and CDR2 are SNHLY and FYNNEI. This CDR3 spans 16 amino acids. The CDR3 loop reads CASSALRLAEINEQFF. The CDR3 bases are TGTGCCAGCAGTGCGCTAAGGCTAGCGGAGATCAATGAGCAGTTCTTC.

The V call is TRBV5-1, the J call TRBJ2-3, with a possible D match to TRBD2 (6 bases). V lost 4 bases and J 6 bases, leaving 27 bases between the germline ends. The CDR3 is 18 residues long. Looked up from germline, CDR1 is SGHRS and CDR2 is YFSETQ. The CDR3 DNA reads TGCGCCAGCAGCCCCTTTATTACAGCCTTAGGAGGGCGGGATACGCAGTATTTT. This codes for CASSPFITALGGRDTQYF.

The chain joins TRBV6-4 to TRBJ1-6, with D perhaps matching TRBD1 (5 bases). CDR3 length equals 16 residues. Deletions cut 6 bases from V and 0 bases from J, with 12 bases between. From germline, CDR1 is MRHNA and CDR2 SNTAGT. DNA of the CDR3: TGTGCCAGCAGACTTGATGACAGCTCCTATAATTCACCCCTCCACTTT. This codes for CASRLDDSSYNSPLHF.